One sample yielded the 11 T cell receptor beta chains listed below, sequenced in a study of metastatic and nonmetastatic thyroid tumors. Using MiXCR, TCRdb re-called clones from the PCR reads. Here the sample spans just over 30,000 clones, roughly 19% being singletons. Patients were all untreated before their thyroid surgery. Input material: blood. All receptors come from a female donor with papillary thyroid cancer or a benign thyroid nodule (not recorded which). Some clones in this sample may be carry-over from other donors' samples.

The chain recombines TRBV20-1 with TRBJ2-7; TRBD2 matches at 8 bases. Germline V gene sequence: CDR1 DFQATT, CDR2 SNEGSKA (reference sequence). CDR3 length: 13 residues. V lost 3 bases to trimming and J lost 5 bases; unmatched junction nucleotides: 6. Here the CDR3 DNA reads TGCAGTGCTAGTACGGGAGGGCGGAACGAGCAGTACTTC. This encodes CSASTGGRNEQYF.

As for this clone: This sample includes further DNA sequences coding for the same CDR3. V gene TRBV2 combines with J gene TRBJ2-7; TRBD2 agrees at 10 bases. Unmatched junction bases numbered 7, after V lost 6 bases and J lost 5 bases. Germline V lookup: CDR1 SNHLY, CDR2 FYNNEI. This CDR3 region has 14 residues. The CDR3 sequence is CASRTGTSDHEQYF. CDR3 nucleotides: TGTGCCAGCAGGACCGGGACTAGCGATCACGAGCAGTACTTC.

V usage is TRBV20-1 and J usage is TRBJ2-7, with D uncertain. Germline values: CDR1 DFQATT, CDR2 SNEGSKA (reference sequence). V gave up 5 bases and J gave up 6 bases, with 20 bases separating them. The CDR3 has 14 amino acids. DNA for the CDR3: TGCAGTGCTCCCGCTGAGTCCCGGTTCGGCGAGCAGTACTTC. This codes for CSAPAESRFGEQYF.

The CDR3 region has the DNA TGTGCCAGCAGCTTAGGTCTGCCTGAAGCTTTCTTT. As protein: CASSLGLPEAFF. The chain uses TRBV11-3 and TRBJ1-1; no firm D call. Germline values: CDR1 SGHNT, CDR2 YENEEA. Trimming shortened V by 1 base and J by 6 bases, and 6 bases separated the two germline ends. The CDR3 sequence is 12 residues long.

The chain joins TRBV12-3 or TRBV12-4 to TRBJ1-2; D perhaps matches TRBD1 (5 bases). Trimming removed 6 bases at V and 7 bases at J, with 9 bases between. The CDR3 is 11 residues long. The CDR3 coding sequence is TGTGCCAGCAGCAAGGGGACTGGCTACACCTTC. Translating it yields CASSKGTGYTF.

The V gene is TRBV11-1, the J gene TRBJ2-1, with 7 bases lining up with TRBD1. CDR3 size: 15 residues. Trimming cost V 4 bases and J 3 bases; bases outside gene matches: 6. Germline V gene data show CDR1 as SGHAT and CDR2 as FQDESV (reference sequence). In nucleotides, the CDR3 is TGTGCCAGCAGCTCCGACAGGGCGAACTACAATGAGCAGTTCTTC. Amino acids: CASSSDRANYNEQFF.

The table lists this clone with many counts. The V and J genes are TRBV14 and TRBJ2-3, with D possibly TRBD2 on 5 matching bases. This CDR3 has 17 amino acids. V lost 0 bases to trimming and J lost 0 bases, with 13 bases between them. Looked up from germline, CDR1 is SGHDN and CDR2 is FVKESK. CDR3 residues: CASSQDPAGTSTDTQYF. The CDR3 DNA follows: TGTGCCAGCAGCCAAGACCCGGCGGGTACTAGCACAGATACGCAGTATTTT. The complete variable domain, with remaining parts taken from reference TRBV14 and TRBJ2-3, reads EAGVTQFPSHSVIEKGQTVTLRCDPISGHDNLYWYRRVMGKEIKFLLHFVKESKQDESGMPNNRFLAERTGGTYSTLKVQPAELEDSGVYFCASSQDPAGTSTDTQYFGPGTRLTVL.

The chain combines TRBV11-2 with TRBJ2-1, with TRBD2 identical over 7 bases. Germline CDR1 and CDR2: SGHAT and FQNNGV. J was trimmed by 6 bases and V by 1 base; bases with no gene match: 3. The CDR3 has 14 amino acids. DNA for the CDR3: TGTGCCAGCAGCTTAGTCCCTAGCGGCAATGAGCAGTTCTTC. Amino acids: CASSLVPSGNEQFF.

At least ten counts were recorded for this clone. The chain joins TRBV7-9 to TRBJ2-2; D is ambiguous. In germline, CDR1 is SEHNR, CDR2 FQNEAQ (reference sequence). This CDR3 region has 14 residues. Trimming shortened V by 2 bases and J by 2 bases, and 6 bases separated the two germline ends. The chain's CDR3 is CASSLKGNTGELFF. CDR3 DNA: TGTGCCAGCAGCTTAAAGGGAAACACCGGGGAGCTGTTTTTT.

The chain uses TRBV5-1 and TRBJ1-6, with TRBD1 as a possible D gene (6 bases). Germline V gene lookup returns CDR1 SGHRS and CDR2 YFSETQ. V was shortened by 0 bases and J by 10 bases, with 14 bases between the two germline ends. The CDR3 is made up of 15 amino acids. In nucleotides, the CDR3 is TGCGCCAGCAGCTTGGCAGGCAGGGGTACCTCACCCCTCCACTTT. The encoded protein is CASSLAGRGTSPLHF.

This clone was seen a handful of times. The chain is built from TRBV15 and TRBJ2-5, with 11 bases aligning to TRBD1. With the DNA end fitting TRBJ2-1 better, the J assignment may be wrong. The CDR3 contains 15 residues. Germline V gene data show CDR1 as LNHNV and CDR2 as YYDKDF (reference sequence). The CDR3 nucleotides read TGTGCCACCAGCGGGGGACAGGGGGTCTACAATGAGCAGTTCTTC. This sequence encodes CATSGGQGVYNEQFF.